The 8 T cell receptor beta chains below were found in one sample sequenced in a study of cytomegalovirus exposure and HLA in healthy donors. The PCR contained 60 Vbeta and 13 Jbeta primers. The data were produced by immunoSEQ multiplex PCR, yet TCRdb's version contains in-frame clones alone and is incomplete. Here the sample spans 120,000 or so clones, 65% to 80% being singletons. The sample taken for sequencing was PBMCs. The receptor set was obtained from a man aged 18 to 29 in good health and CMV-seropositive.

The chain recombines TRBV7-8 with TRBJ1-1; D gene uncertain. This CDR3 region has 15 residues. Between the trimmed V and J ends, which lost 1 base and 6 bases, there was a span of 15 bases. In germline, CDR1 is SGHVS, CDR2 FQNEAQ. Here the CDR3 DNA reads TGTGCCAGCAGCTTAGATCCAGGCCTCGAAGCTGAAGCTTTCTTT. It specifies CASSLDPGLEAEAFF.

The sample holds one count of this clone. The chain recombines TRBV28 with TRBJ1-3, with D unresolved. Germline-derived CDR1 and CDR2 are MDHEN and SYDVKM. The CDR3 is 14 amino acids. Trimming left V 6 bases short and J 0 bases short, with 9 bases between. This chain's CDR3 is CASSQAISGNTIYF. CDR3 coding DNA: TGTGCCAGCAGCCAGGCTATCTCTGGAAACACCATATATTTT.

This clone was observed a few times. V and J are TRBV6-1 and TRBJ2-2; TRBD2 is a possible D gene (5 bases). CDR1 MNHNS and CDR2 SASEGT come from the germline V gene. V was clipped by 6 bases and J by 3 bases, with 11 bases between them. The CDR3 consists of 14 residues. CDR3 protein: CASRLDFYTGELFF. Here the CDR3 DNA reads TGTGCCAGCAGGCTGGACTTTTACACCGGGGAGCTGTTTTTT.

The V and J genes are TRBV5-1 and TRBJ2-1, with 12 bases matching TRBD2. The germline CDR1 and CDR2 sequences are SGHRS and YFSETQ. The trim removed 1 base at V and 7 bases at J, leaving 3 bases unmatched. CDR3 length equals 15 residues. CDR3 nucleotide sequence: TGCGCCAGCAGCTTGAGGCTAGCGGGGGGGAATGAGCAGTTCTTC. Encoded protein: CASSLRLAGGNEQFF.

The chain's CDR3 is CASSEAFGQGSYEQYF. The CDR3 DNA is TGTGCCAGCAGTGAAGCCTTCGGCCAGGGGTCCTACGAGCAGTACTTC. The gene calls are TRBV6-1 and TRBJ2-7, with a tentative D call TRBD1 (6 bases). The CDR3 length is 16 residues. The V gene's germline CDR1 is MNHNS and CDR2 SASEGT. Deletions cut 0 bases from V and 1 base from J, with 13 bases between.

J is TRBJ2-1 and V is TRBV6-6; 8 bases line up with TRBD1. V shed 6 bases and J 0 bases; nucleotides not matched to a gene: 7. Looked up from germline, CDR1 is MNHNY and CDR2 is SVGAGI (reference sequence). The CDR3 has 16 residues. The CDR3 coding sequence is TGTGCCAGCAGGACAGGGGTCAGGAGCTCCTACAATGAGCAGTTCTTC. Translated: CASRTGVRSSYNEQFF.

DNA for the CDR3: TGTGCCAGCAGCCTCCAGACAGACTACGAGCAGTACTTC. Translating gives CASSLQTDYEQYF. The V gene is TRBV27, the J gene TRBJ2-7; TRBD1 is a possible D gene (5 bases). CDR1 is MNHEY and CDR2 is SMNVEV in the germline V gene (reference sequence). V lost 6 bases, J lost 3 bases, and 12 bases lay in between. This CDR3 is 13 amino acids long.

This chain links TRBV7-9 with TRBJ2-5; 7 bases fit TRBD2. The CDR3 totals 15 residues. V trimming: 3 bases; J trimming: 8 bases; junction bases outside the gene matches: 12. Germline CDR1 and CDR2: SEHNR and FQNEAQ (reference sequence). Here the CDR3 reads CASSFPEGLSDTQYF. CDR3 coding DNA: TGTGCCAGCAGCTTTCCCGAGGGACTATCAGACACCCAGTACTTC.